The 9 T cell receptor beta chains reported below all come from one sample, sequenced in a study of naive and memory T cell subsets. The beta constant-region primer was an equimolar mix of two oligonucleotides covering TRBC1 and TRBC2. TCRdb itself ran the UMI-ligation and nested PCR reads through MiXCR, one entry per CDR3 protein. The sample records around 160,000 distinct CDR3 sequences, more than 15% being singletons. The sequenced sample consisted of naive CD4+ T cells from blood. These receptors came from a human donor in good health.

The V and J genes are TRBV9 and TRBJ2-7; TRBD2 matches at 7 bases. CDR1 and CDR2 from the germline V gene are SGDLS and YYNGEE. Unmatched junction bases numbered 6, after V lost 3 bases and J lost 3 bases. The CDR3 runs to 14 residues. The CDR3 coding sequence is TGTGCCAGCAGCGGCGGCGGGAGCGTCTACGAGCAGTACTTC. Its translation: CASSGGGSVYEQYF.

V is TRBV29-1 and J is TRBJ2-3; 9 bases are shared with TRBD1. V lost 4 bases to trimming and J lost 5 bases; unmatched junction nucleotides: 10. This CDR3 has 15 amino acids. CDR1 and CDR2 (germline): SQVTM, ANQGSEA. CDR3 in amino acids: CSVASWDRDVDTQYF. The DNA for the CDR3 is TGCAGCGTTGCCTCGTGGGACAGGGATGTAGATACGCAGTATTTT.

This clonotype was observed a few times. The V and J genes are TRBV2 and TRBJ2-7, with D tentatively TRBD2 (5 bases). V lost 6 bases and J 2 bases, leaving 11 bases between the germline ends. The CDR3 spans 13 residues. Per the germline V gene, CDR1 is SNHLY and CDR2 is FYNNEI. The CDR3 protein is CASRQDGTYEQYF. The CDR3 bases are TGTGCCAGCAGGCAAGACGGGACCTACGAGCAGTACTTC.

The chain carries TRBV18 and TRBJ1-1; 7 nucleotides line up with TRBD1. The V gene's germline CDR1 is KGHSH and CDR2 LQKENI. There are 15 residues in the CDR3. With 3 bases clipped from V and 6 bases from J, the junction kept 10 bases outside the gene matches. The CDR3 protein is CASSPGQVRAAEAFF. The CDR3 nucleotides are TGTGCCAGCTCACCCGGACAGGTTAGAGCCGCTGAAGCTTTCTTT. Full variable domain (rest looked up from reference TRBV18 and TRBJ1-1): NAGVMQNPRHLVRRRGQEARLRCSPMKGHSHVYWYRQLPEEGLKFMVYLQKENIIDESGMPKERFSAEFPKEGPSILRIQQVVRGDSAAYFCASSPGQVRAAEAFFGQGTRLTVV.

This clonotype has a handful of counts. The rearrangement joins TRBV7-2 to TRBJ2-2, with TRBD2 matching over 13 bases. The CDR3 spans 18 residues. V dropped 4 bases and J dropped 2; count of bases not matched to a gene: 7. Germline loops: CDR1 SGHTA, CDR2 FQGNSA. CDR3 coding DNA: TGTGCCAGCAGCTCCGTACTAGCGGGAGGGCTTAACACCGGGGAGCTGTTTTTT. Protein product: CASSSVLAGGLNTGELFF.

This clonotype was detected a few times. The CDR3 protein is CASSTPGTAAYEQYF. CDR3 DNA: TGTGCCAGTAGTACCCCGGGGACTGCAGCCTACGAGCAGTACTTC. V is TRBV19 and J is TRBJ2-7; D possibly corresponds to TRBD2 (6 bases). Trimming took off 4 bases at V and 2 bases at J, with 15 bases between the two ends. From germline, CDR1 is LNHDA and CDR2 SQIVND (reference sequence). The CDR3 consists of 15 residues.

This clonotype showed up just a few times. The chain joins TRBV20-1 to TRBJ2-7; the D is unclear. The germline V and J ends were trimmed by 3 bases and 0 bases, with 18 bases remaining between them. CDR1 is DFQATT, CDR2 SNEGSKA, per germline (reference sequence). The length of the CDR3 is 16 residues. The CDR3 here is CSARNLRLRSSYEQYF. The CDR3 DNA reads TGCAGTGCTAGGAATCTTCGACTGCGAAGCTCCTACGAGCAGTACTTC.

This clonotype was found a few times. The V call is TRBV2, the J call TRBJ2-1; either TRBD1 or TRBD2 may fit D (5 bases each). Germline V gene sequence: CDR1 SNHLY, CDR2 FYNNEI. The CDR3 totals 16 residues. Between the trimmed V and J ends, which lost 5 bases and 0 bases, there was a span of 14 bases. In DNA form, the CDR3 reads TGTGCCAGCAGTCCGGGACCTAGGAGCTCCTACAATGAGCAGTTCTTC. This gives the protein CASSPGPRSSYNEQFF.

The rearrangement uses TRBV6-2 or TRBV6-3 and TRBJ1-1; D not certain. The CDR3 covers 13 residues. Between the trimmed V and J ends, which lost 5 bases and 1 base, there was a span of 8 bases. Germline CDR1 and CDR2: MNHEY and SVGEGT. The CDR3 sequence is CASSKAKNTEAFF. The CDR3 bases are TGTGCCAGCAGTAAAGCCAAGAACACTGAAGCTTTCTTT.